These 8 T cell receptor beta chains came from one sample sequenced in a study of CD8 T cells in ankylosing spondylitis (TCRdb year 2017). Library preparation employed 5' RACE. TCRdb names Illumina HiSeq 2500 as the instrument used. TCRdb reran the public reads through fastp at Q25 and MiXCR, keeping productive beta chains. Rows with a matching CDR3 protein are joined into one entry that keeps the most common DNA and genes. The table for this sample lists approximately 260,000 distinct CDR3 sequences; over 15% of them were counted only once. Jointly, the top ten make up less than 35% of the sample. What was sequenced was blood, either unsorted or a sorted T cell fraction (not recorded which). Source of these receptors: a male donor with ankylosing spondylitis or in good health (not recorded which).

This clonotype was seen more than once but under ten times. The chain joins TRBV29-1 to TRBJ2-1; D might be TRBD2 (5 bases). In germline, CDR1 is SQVTM, CDR2 ANQGSEA. The CDR3 is 14 amino acids. Trimming stripped 6 bases from V and 2 bases from J, with 14 bases between. CDR3 amino acids: CSVPLGRAYNEQFF. The CDR3 bases are TGCAGCGTACCACTAGGTAGGGCCTACAATGAGCAGTTCTTC.

This clonotype was seen ten or more times. The chain combines TRBV29-1 with TRBJ1-1; no clear D. In germline, CDR1 is SQVTM, CDR2 ANQGSEA. V was clipped by 5 bases and J by 5 bases, with 12 bases between them. The CDR3 loop spans 12 amino acids. The CDR3 loop reads CSVSSMLTEAFF. For the CDR3, the DNA is TGCAGCGTTTCTTCCATGTTGACTGAAGCTTTCTTT.

The chain employs TRBV11-1 and TRBJ2-1; 11 positions match TRBD2. This CDR3 contains 18 residues. Trimming took 5 bases from V and 8 from J; bases not matched to a gene: 17. Germline CDR1 SGHAT, CDR2 FQDESV (reference sequence). CDR3 DNA sequence: TGTGCCAGCAGCCCAGTCCTCATAGCGGGAGGGCCATTGGATGAGCAGTTCTTC. Its translation: CASSPVLIAGGPLDEQFF.

This clonotype was counted a single time. V is TRBV27 and J is TRBJ2-2; D is possibly TRBD2 (6 bases). With 3 bases removed from V and 6 bases from J, the gap between germline ends came to 8 bases. CDR3 length equals 13 residues. CDR1 and CDR2 (germline): MNHEY, SMNVEV (reference sequence). The CDR3 loop reads CASSFAGSGELFF. The DNA for the CDR3 is TGTGCCAGCAGTTTCGCGGGATCCGGGGAGCTGTTTTTT.

Regarding this clonotype: One end of the junction is discordant with germline, which a read error may explain. The DNA for the CDR3 is TGTGCCAGCAGTTACGACTCCCACGAGCAGTACTTC. Residues: CASSYDSHEQYF. The chain couples TRBV6-5 to TRBJ2-7; unclear D gene. The CDR3 is 12 residues long. Germline-derived CDR1 and CDR2 are MNHEY and SVGAGI.

The genes are TRBV25-1 and TRBJ2-3; maybe TRBD2 (5 bases). Germline V gives CDR1 MGHDK, CDR2 SYGVNS. The CDR3 spans 14 residues. Trimming shortened V by 7 bases and J by 4 bases, and 15 bases separated the two germline ends. The CDR3 DNA reads TGTGCCAGCACCCAGAGAGGGTCCCCAGATACGCAGTATTTT. It codes for CASTQRGSPDTQYF.

The table lists this clonotype with a few counts. This rearrangement joins TRBV27 to TRBJ1-2; D gene ambiguous. Deletions cut 8 bases from V and 8 bases from J, with 15 bases between. The CDR3 is 12 amino acids. Germline loops: CDR1 MNHEY, CDR2 SMNVEV (reference sequence). The DNA for the CDR3 is TGTGCCAGCGGTGTGGGGTTCAACGGCTACACCTTC. Protein: CASGVGFNGYTF.

The CDR3 bases are TGCGCCAGCAGCCAAGATGGTAGCGGGGGACACACAGATACGCAGTATTTT. Amino acids: CASSQDGSGGHTDTQYF. The chain is built from TRBV4-3 and TRBJ2-3, with 9 bases fitting TRBD2. V lost 0 bases to trimming and J lost 2 bases; unmatched junction nucleotides: 6. Germline V gene lookup returns CDR1 LGHNA and CDR2 YSLEER. The CDR3 consists of 17 residues.